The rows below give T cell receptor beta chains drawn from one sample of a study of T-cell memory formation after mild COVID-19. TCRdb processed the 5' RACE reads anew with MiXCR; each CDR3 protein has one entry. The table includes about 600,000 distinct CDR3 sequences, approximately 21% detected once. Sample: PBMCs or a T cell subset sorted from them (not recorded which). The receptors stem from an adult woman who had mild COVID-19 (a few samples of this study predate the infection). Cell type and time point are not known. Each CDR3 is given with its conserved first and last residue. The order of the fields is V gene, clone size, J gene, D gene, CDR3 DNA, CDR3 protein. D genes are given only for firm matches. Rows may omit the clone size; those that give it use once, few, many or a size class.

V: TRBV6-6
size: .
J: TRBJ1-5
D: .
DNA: TGTGCCAGCGTCGAACATTATAGCAATCAGCCCCAGCATTTT
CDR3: CASVEHYSNQPQHF

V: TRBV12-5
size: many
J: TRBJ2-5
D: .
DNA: TGTGCTAGTGGTTACGGTTTGCGGGGAGTTGGAGAGACCCAGTACTTC
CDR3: CASGYGLRGVGETQYF

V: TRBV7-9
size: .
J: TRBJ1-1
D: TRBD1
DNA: TGTGCCAGCAGCACCCCAGGGGGTGTGGACACTGAAGCTTTCTTT
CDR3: CASSTPGGVDTEAFF

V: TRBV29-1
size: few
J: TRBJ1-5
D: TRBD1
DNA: TGCAGCGTTGGGGACAGGGGGCATCAGCCCCAGCATTTT
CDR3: CSVGDRGHQPQHF

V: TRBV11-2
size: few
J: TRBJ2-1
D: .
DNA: TGTGCCAGCACCGCGACAGCTTTGGGCTACAATGAGCAGTTCTTC
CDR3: CASTATALGYNEQFF

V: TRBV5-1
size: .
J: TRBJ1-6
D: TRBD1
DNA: TGCGCCAGCAGCACAGGGGATCAGTCACCCCTCCACTTT
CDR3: CASSTGDQSPLHF

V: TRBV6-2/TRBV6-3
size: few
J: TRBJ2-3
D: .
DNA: TGTGCCAGCAGGGAAACGGGAATTTCGCACGGTGATACGCAGTATTTT
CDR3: CASRETGISHGDTQYF

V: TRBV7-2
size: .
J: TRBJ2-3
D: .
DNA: TGTGCCAGCAGCTCCCCGGGCGGGACCCTGAGAGGAGATACGCAGTATTTT
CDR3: CASSSPGGTLRGDTQYF

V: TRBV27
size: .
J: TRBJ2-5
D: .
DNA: TGTGCCAGCAGTTATAGCGGGACAGGGTTAGAGACCCAGTACTTC
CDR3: CASSYSGTGLETQYF

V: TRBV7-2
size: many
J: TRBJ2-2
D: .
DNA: TGTGCCAGCAGCCCTGTAGGCACCGGGGAGCTGTTTTTT
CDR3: CASSPVGTGELFF

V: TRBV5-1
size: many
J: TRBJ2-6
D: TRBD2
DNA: TGCGCCAGCAGTCCCGGACTAGGAGGCAGTCTGGGGGCCAACGTCCTGACTTTC
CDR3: CASSPGLGGSLGANVLTF

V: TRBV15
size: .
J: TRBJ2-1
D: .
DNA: TGTGCCACCAGCAGAGTGGGGGGCGGGAATGAGCAGTTCTTC
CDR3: CATSRVGGGNEQFF

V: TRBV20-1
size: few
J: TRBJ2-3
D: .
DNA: TGCAGTGCTACTGAGGTGTCAGCGAGCACAGATACGCAGTATTTT
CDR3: CSATEVSASTDTQYF

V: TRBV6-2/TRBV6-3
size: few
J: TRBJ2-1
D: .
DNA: TGTGCCAGCAGTTACGGGGGGGAGCAGTTCTTC
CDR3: CASSYGGEQFF

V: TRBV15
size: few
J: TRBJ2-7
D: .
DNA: TGTGCCACCAGCAGCGAAGGGGGGGGATCCTACGAGCAGTACTTC
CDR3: CATSSEGGGSYEQYF

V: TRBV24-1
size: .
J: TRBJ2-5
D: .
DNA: TGTGCCACCGGTGAAGATCGGGGACTTCAAGAGACCCAGTACTTC
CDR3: CATGEDRGLQETQYF

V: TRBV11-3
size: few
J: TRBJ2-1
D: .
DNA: TGTGCCAGCAGCCCCGGCGGGGACAGAGACAATGAGCAGTTCTTC
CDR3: CASSPGGDRDNEQFF

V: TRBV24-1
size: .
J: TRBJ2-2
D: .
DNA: TGTGCCACCAGTGATTTAGGAGAGACCGGGGAGCTGTTTTTT
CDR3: CATSDLGETGELFF

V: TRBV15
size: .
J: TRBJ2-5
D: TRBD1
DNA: TGTGCCACGGCTCCGAGGTCAGGGGGCGGAAAGACCAAGTACTTC
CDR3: CATAPRSGGGKTKYF

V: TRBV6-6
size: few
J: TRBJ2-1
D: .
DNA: TGTGCCATTTCGGACGCGCCTTACAATGAGCAGTTCTTC
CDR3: CAISDAPYNEQFF

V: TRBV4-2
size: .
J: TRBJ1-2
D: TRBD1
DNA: TGTGCCAGCAGCCAAGTCGGGACAGGGGAGACAACCTTC
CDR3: CASSQVGTGETTF

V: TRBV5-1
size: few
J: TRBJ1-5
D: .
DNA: TGCGCCAGCAGCTTGCGCCGGAAATTCAATCAGCCCCAGCATTTT
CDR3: CASSLRRKFNQPQHF

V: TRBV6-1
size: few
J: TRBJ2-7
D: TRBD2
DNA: TGTGCCAGCAGTGAAGCGCTCGGTAGCGGGGAATACGAGCAGTACTTC
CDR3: CASSEALGSGEYEQYF

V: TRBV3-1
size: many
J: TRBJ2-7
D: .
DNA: TGTGCCAGCAGCTTACACTGGACTCGAACACGGGACGAGCAGTACTTC
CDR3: CASSLHWTRTRDEQYF

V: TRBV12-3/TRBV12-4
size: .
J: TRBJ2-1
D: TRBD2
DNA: TGTGCCAGCAGGTCCCTTCCGGGACTAGCGGGAAGGTGGGTTAGCTCCTACAATGAGCAGTTCTTC
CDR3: CASRSLPGLAGRWVSSYNEQFF

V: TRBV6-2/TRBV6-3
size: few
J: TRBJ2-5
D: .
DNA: TGTGCCAGCAGTGCCGGCACCAGTGATCAAGAGACCCAGTACTTC
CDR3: CASSAGTSDQETQYF

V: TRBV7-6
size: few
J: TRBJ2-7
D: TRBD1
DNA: TGTGCCAGCAGCTTAGAAGCCAGGGGGAACTACGAGCAGTACTTC
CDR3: CASSLEARGNYEQYF

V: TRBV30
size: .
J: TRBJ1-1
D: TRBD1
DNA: TGTGCCGGGGACAGGAACACTGAAGCTTTCTTT
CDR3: CAGDRNTEAFF

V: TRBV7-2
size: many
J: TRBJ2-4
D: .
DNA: TGTGCCAGCAGCTTATTGCCGAAACTCGACCTAGCCAAAAACATTCAGTACTTC
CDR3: CASSLLPKLDLAKNIQYF

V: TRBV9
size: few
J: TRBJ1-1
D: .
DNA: TGTGCCAGCAGCGTATCGGGGGGTGACACTGAAGCTTTCTTT
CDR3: CASSVSGGDTEAFF

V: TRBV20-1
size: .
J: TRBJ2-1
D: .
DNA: TGCAGTGCTAGAGACGAGGGAGTCCGGATAAATGAGCAGTTCTTC
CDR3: CSARDEGVRINEQFF

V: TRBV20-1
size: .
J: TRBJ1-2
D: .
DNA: TGCAGTGCTAGAGACGCCCTGGCGGGTAACTATGGCTACACCTTC
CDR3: CSARDALAGNYGYTF

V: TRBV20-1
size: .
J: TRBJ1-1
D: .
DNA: TGCAGTGCTAGCACGGGTCCCACTGAAGCTTTCTTT
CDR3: CSASTGPTEAFF

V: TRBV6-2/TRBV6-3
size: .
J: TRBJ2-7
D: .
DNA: TGTGCCAGCAGTTCGGGGGACTACGAGCAGTACTTC
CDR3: CASSSGDYEQYF

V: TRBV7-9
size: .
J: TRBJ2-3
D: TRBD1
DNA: TGTGCCAGCGAGGGGGCCTCGCAGTATTTT
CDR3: CASEGASQYF